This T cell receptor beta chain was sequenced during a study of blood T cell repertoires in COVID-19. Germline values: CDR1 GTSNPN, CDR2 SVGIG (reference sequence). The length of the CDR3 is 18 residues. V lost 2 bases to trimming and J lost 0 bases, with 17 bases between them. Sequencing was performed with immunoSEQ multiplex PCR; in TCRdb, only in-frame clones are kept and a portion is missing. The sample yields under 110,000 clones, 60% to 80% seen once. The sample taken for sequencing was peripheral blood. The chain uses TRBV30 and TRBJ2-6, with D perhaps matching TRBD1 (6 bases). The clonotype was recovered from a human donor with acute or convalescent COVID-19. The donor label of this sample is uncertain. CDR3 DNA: TGTGCCTGGAGTCGAGGGGGTCAGGGTCGCTCTGGGGCCAACGTCCTGACTTTC. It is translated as CAWSRGGQGRSGANVLTF.